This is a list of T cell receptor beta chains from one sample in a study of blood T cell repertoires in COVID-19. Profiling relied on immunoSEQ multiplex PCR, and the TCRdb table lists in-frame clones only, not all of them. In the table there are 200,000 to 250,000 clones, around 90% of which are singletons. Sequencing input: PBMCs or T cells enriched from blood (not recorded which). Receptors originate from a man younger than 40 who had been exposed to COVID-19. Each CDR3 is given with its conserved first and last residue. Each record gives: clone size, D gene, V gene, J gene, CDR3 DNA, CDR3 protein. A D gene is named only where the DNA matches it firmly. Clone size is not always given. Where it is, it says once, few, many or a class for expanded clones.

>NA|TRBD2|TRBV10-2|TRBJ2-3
TGCGCCAGCAGTGAGTCAGGAACTAGCGGGGGGACAGATACGCAGTATTTT
CASSESGTSGGTDTQYF
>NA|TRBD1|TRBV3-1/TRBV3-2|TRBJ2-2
TGTGCCAGCAGCCCCCTAGGACAGGGGACCGGGGAGCTGTTTTTT
CASSPLGQGTGELFF
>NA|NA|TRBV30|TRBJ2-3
TGTGCCTGGAGTCGGGGAGGCGTTGAGACGCAGTATTTT
CAWSRGGVETQYF
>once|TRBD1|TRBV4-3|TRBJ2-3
TGCGCCAGCAGCCAAGATCTACAGGGGAGCACAGATACGCAGTATTTT
CASSQDLQGSTDTQYF
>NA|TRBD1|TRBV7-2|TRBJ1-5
TGTGCCAGCAGCCCCGGGACAGCCTTCCAGGGTCAGCCCCAGCATTTT
CASSPGTAFQGQPQHF
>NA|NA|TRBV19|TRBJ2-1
TGTGCCAGTAGTCCCGGAGGGGCCTATGAGCAGTTCTTC
CASSPGGAYEQFF
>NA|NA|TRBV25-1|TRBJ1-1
TGTGCCAGCCAATCCGAGGCTATTAACACTGAAGCTTTCTTT
CASQSEAINTEAFF
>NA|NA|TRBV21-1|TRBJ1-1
TGTGCCAGCCATAAGGGGGAATCTGAAGCTTTCTTT
CASHKGESEAFF
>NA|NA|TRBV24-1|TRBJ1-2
TGTGCCACCAGTGGAGGGCCCGACTATGGCTACACCTTC
CATSGGPDYGYTF
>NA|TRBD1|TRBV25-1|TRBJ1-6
TGTGCCAGCAGTGAGGGGGACAGAAATAATTCACCCCTCCACTTT
CASSEGDRNNSPLHF
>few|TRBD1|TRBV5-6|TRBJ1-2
TGTGCCAGCAGCTCGGGCGGCAGGGGGTTGGGAGGCTACACCTTC
CASSSGGRGLGGYTF
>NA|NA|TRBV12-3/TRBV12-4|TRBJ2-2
TGTGCCAGCATCACGGCTGGAGCCGGGGAGCTGTTTTTT
CASITAGAGELFF
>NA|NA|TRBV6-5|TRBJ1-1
TGTGCCAGCATCGAGGTTTACGGAGCTTTCTTT
CASIEVYGAFF
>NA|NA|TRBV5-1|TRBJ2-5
TGCGCCAGCAGCTTGGATGGGGTGGGAGCGACCCAAGAGACCCAGTACTTC
CASSLDGVGATQETQYF
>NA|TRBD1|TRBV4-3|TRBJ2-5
TGCGCCAGCAGCCAAGATTCGGGACAGGGGGATGGAGAGACCCAGTACTTC
CASSQDSGQGDGETQYF
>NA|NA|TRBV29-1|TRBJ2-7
TGCAGCGTCCGGCGGGACGCCTCCTACGAGCAGTACTTC
CSVRRDASYEQYF
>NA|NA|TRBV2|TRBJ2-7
TGTGCCAGCAGCGAAGGGGACTTTACCTACGAGCAGTACTTC
CASSEGDFTYEQYF
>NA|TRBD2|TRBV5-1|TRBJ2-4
TGCGCCAGCAGTGCGGGGGTCGAGGACAAAAACATTCAGTACTTC
CASSAGVEDKNIQYF
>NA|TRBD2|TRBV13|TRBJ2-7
TGTGCCAGCAGCTGGAGGGGACGGGGGGGCCCCAACGAGCAGTACTTC
CASSWRGRGGPNEQYF
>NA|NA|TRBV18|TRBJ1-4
TGTGCCAGCTCACCGGGGGGGTACAAAGATGGAGAAAAACTGTTTTTT
CASSPGGYKDGEKLFF
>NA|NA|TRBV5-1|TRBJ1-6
TGCGCCAGCAGCTCCGAAGGAGGCGCCCCCGAGGCCCTCCACTTT
CASSSEGGAPEALHF
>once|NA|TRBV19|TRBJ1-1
TGTGCCAGTAGTATAGGTACTCCTGAAGCTTTCTTT
CASSIGTPEAFF
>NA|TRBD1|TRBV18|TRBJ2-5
TGTGCCAGCTCGTATGACAGGGGGAAAGAGACCCAGTACTTC
CASSYDRGKETQYF
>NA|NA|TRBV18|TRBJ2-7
TGTGCCAGCTCACCACGAGGCGCCGCCGTATTGTCCTACGAGCAGTACTTC
CASSPRGAAVLSYEQYF
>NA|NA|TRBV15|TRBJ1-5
TGTGCCACCAGCACAGGTTTTAATCAGCCCCAGCATTTT
CATSTGFNQPQHF
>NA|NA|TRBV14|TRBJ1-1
TGTGCCAGCACCGACGCGGGGGTTGAAGCTTTCTTT
CASTDAGVEAFF
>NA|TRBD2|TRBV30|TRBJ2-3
TGTGCCTGGAAGCTAGCGGGGGGAGATACGCAGTATTTT
CAWKLAGGDTQYF